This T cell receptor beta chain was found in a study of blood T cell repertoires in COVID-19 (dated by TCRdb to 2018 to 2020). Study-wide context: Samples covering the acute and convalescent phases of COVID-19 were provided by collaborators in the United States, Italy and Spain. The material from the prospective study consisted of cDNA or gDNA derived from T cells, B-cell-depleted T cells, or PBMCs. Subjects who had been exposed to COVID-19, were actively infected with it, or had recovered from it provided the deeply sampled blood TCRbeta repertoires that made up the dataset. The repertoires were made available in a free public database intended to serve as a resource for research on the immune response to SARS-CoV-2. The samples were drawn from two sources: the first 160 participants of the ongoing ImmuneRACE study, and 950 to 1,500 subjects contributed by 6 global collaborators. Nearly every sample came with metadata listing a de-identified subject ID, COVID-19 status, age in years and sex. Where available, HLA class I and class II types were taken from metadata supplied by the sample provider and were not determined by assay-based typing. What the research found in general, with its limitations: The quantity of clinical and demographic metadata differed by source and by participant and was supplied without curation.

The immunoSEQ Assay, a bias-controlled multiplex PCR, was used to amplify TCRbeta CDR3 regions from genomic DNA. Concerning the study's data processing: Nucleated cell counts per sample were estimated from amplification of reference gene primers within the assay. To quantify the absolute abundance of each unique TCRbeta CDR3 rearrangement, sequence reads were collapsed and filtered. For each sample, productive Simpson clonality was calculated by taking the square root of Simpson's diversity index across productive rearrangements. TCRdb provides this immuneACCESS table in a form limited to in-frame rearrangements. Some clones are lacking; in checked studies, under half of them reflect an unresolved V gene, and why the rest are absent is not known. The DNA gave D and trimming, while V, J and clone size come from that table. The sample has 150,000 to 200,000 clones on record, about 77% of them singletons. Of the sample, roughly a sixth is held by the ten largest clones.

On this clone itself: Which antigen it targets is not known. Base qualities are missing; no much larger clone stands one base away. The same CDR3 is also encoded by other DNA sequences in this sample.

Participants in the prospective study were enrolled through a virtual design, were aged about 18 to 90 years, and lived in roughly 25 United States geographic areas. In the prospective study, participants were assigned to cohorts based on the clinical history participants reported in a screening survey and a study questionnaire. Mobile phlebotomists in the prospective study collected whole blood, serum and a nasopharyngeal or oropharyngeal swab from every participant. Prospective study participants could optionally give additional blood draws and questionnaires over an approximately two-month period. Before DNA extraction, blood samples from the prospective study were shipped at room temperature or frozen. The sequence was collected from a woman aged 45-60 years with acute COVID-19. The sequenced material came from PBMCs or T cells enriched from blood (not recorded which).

The DNA sequence reads TGTGCCAGCAGCCAGCAGGGGAACACTGAAGCTTTCTTT. The resulting protein is CASSQQGNTEAFF. Rearrangement joined TRBV7-9 to TRBJ1-1; the D gene is perhaps TRBD1, from 5 matching bases. Between the V and J ends, shortened by 5 bases and 1 base respectively, the junction contains 8 bases. Including cysteine and phenylalanine, the CDR3 has 13 amino acids. The sequence is cut down to CDR3 DNA, 39 bases in frame from base 1. As encoded in the germline V gene (reference sequence), CDR1 is SEHNR while CDR2 is FQNEAQ.